This is a list of T cell receptor beta chains from one sample in a study of PD-L1 blockade in urothelial cancer. The method was immunoSEQ multiplex PCR; TCRdb's version includes in-frame clones alone and lacks a portion of them. The sample contains 50,000 to 55,000 clones, 86% of which appear only once. The sequencing used PBMCs, collected around atezolizumab (anti-PD-L1) treatment. The receptors originated from a man in his sixties with urothelial cancer. The CDR3 runs from the conserved cysteine through the conserved F or W. The D gene is left open where the match is weak. Size tells how often a clone was seen (once, few, many) or the class of an expanded clone, and some rows leave it out.

V,size,D,J,DNA,CDR3
TRBV5-4,NA,NA,TRBJ2-7,TGTGCCAGCAGCTTCCTCGACAGGGGAGGGTCCTACGAGCAGTACTTC,CASSFLDRGGSYEQYF
TRBV29-1,NA,TRBD2,TRBJ2-3,TGCAGCGTTTTGGCGGGAGTTGTGGATACGCAGTATTTT,CSVLAGVVDTQYF
TRBV29-1,NA,NA,TRBJ2-1,TGCAGCGTTGTTGTAAGGGGCCCCTACAATGAGCAGTTCTTC,CSVVVRGPYNEQFF
TRBV5-6,NA,NA,TRBJ1-6,TGTGCCAGCAATCTTCGAGGGAGCTCCTATAATTCACCCCTCCACTTT,CASNLRGSSYNSPLHF
TRBV11-2,NA,TRBD2,TRBJ2-7,TGTGCCAGCAGCTCGGCTAGCGGGAGAAGTCCGTACGAGCAGTACTTC,CASSSASGRSPYEQYF
TRBV27,NA,NA,TRBJ1-5,TGTGCCAGCAGTTTATCGCAAACACAGGGATATAGCAATCAGCCCCAGCATTTT,CASSLSQTQGYSNQPQHF
TRBV5-1,NA,NA,TRBJ2-1,TGCGCCAGCAGCTCAGACTACAATGAGCAGTTCTTC,CASSSDYNEQFF
TRBV6-1,NA,NA,TRBJ2-1,TGTGCCAGCAAACCAGCGTACAATGAGCAGTTCTTC,CASKPAYNEQFF
TRBV5-1,once,TRBD2,TRBJ2-1,TGCGCCAGCAGCTTGGAATTGGCGGGGGGCCTACGCTCCTACAATGAGCAGTTCTTC,CASSLELAGGLRSYNEQFF
TRBV7-9,NA,TRBD2,TRBJ2-7,TGTGCCAGCAGCTTAGCGCACGGACTAGCGGGAGTTTTCTACGAGCAGTACTTC,CASSLAHGLAGVFYEQYF
TRBV15,once,NA,TRBJ1-5,TGTGCCACCAGCAGAGATCCGTCTAGCAATCAGCCCCAGCATTTT,CATSRDPSSNQPQHF
TRBV25-1,NA,TRBD2,TRBJ2-3,TGTGCCAGCAGTCACCTCGGGGGAGGGACAGATACGCAGTATTTT,CASSHLGGGTDTQYF
TRBV5-1,NA,TRBD1,TRBJ2-7,TGCGCCAGCAGCTCCATGTCGCTCGGGACAGGGGGATACTACGAGCAGTACTTC,CASSSMSLGTGGYYEQYF
TRBV11-1,NA,NA,TRBJ2-7,TGTGCCAGCAGCCCCCAACAGTTCTCCGAGCAGTACTTC,CASSPQQFSEQYF
TRBV27,once,TRBD1,TRBJ1-4,TGTGCCAGCAGTGACGGGACAGGGGGTGAAAAACTGTTTTTT,CASSDGTGGEKLFF
TRBV6-1,NA,NA,TRBJ1-4,TGTGCCAGCAGTAGGACATTTGCAACTAATGAAAAACTGTTTTTT,CASSRTFATNEKLFF
TRBV5-1,once,NA,TRBJ2-5,TGCGCCAGCAGCTTCCAGGCGAAAGGGGCCCAGTACTTC,CASSFQAKGAQYF
TRBV12-1,few,NA,TRBJ1-5,TGTGCCAGCAGCCCCAGTGCGGGAAGCAATCAGCCCCAGCATTTT,CASSPSAGSNQPQHF
TRBV6-5,NA,TRBD1,TRBJ2-2,TGTGCCAGCAGTTTACAGGGGTACACCGGGGAGCTGTTTTTT,CASSLQGYTGELFF
TRBV18,NA,NA,TRBJ1-1,TGTGCCAGCTCACCTAATTCTGTGGGCGACACTGAAGCTTTCTTT,CASSPNSVGDTEAFF
TRBV7-2,once,TRBD1,TRBJ1-1,TGTGCCAGCAGCTCCCAACAGGGGGCAAAGAGGAGGACTGAAGCTTTCTTT,CASSSQQGAKRRTEAFF
TRBV6-1,NA,NA,TRBJ1-5,TGTGCCAGCAGTGAGTCAGGGGTAGGGTCCCAGCATTTT,CASSESGVGSQHF
TRBV6-5,few,NA,TRBJ1-1,TGTGCCAGCAGGCCGCAGGGGATGAGGAACACTGAAGCTTTCTTT,CASRPQGMRNTEAFF
TRBV6-6,NA,NA,TRBJ2-2,TGTGCCAGCAGTTACGAGTATCCCGGGGAGCTGTTTTTT,CASSYEYPGELFF
TRBV7-6,NA,TRBD2,TRBJ2-3,TGTGCCAGCAGCCTAGCGGGGGCAAGCACAGATACGCAGTATTTT,CASSLAGASTDTQYF
TRBV11-2,NA,NA,TRBJ1-2,TGTGCCAGCAGCCAAGGCCCCGACAGGAGTAACTATGGCTACACCTTC,CASSQGPDRSNYGYTF
TRBV6-1,NA,NA,TRBJ2-7,TGTGCCACAACCCCTATGACAGGTACCTACGAGCAGTACTTC,CATTPMTGTYEQYF
TRBV25-1,NA,TRBD1,TRBJ2-7,TGTGCCAGCAGTTCTAGGACAGGGGGTGTCGAGCAGTACTTC,CASSSRTGGVEQYF
TRBV9,NA,NA,TRBJ1-3,TGTGCCAGCAGCCCCCGGGACTCCTCTTTTCTTCGCTCTGGAAACACCATATATTTT,CASSPRDSSFLRSGNTIYF
TRBV19,NA,TRBD1,TRBJ1-5,TGTGCCAGCGGGACAGCCAATCAGCCCCAGCATTTT,CASGTANQPQHF
TRBV27,NA,NA,TRBJ2-3,TGTGCCAGCAGTTTGGGAGCCAGGACTGTCATGAATACGCAGTATTTT,CASSLGARTVMNTQYF
TRBV19,once,NA,TRBJ2-7,TGTGCCAGTAGTTCGACCGGGACTTCCTACGAGCAGTACTTC,CASSSTGTSYEQYF
TRBV5-4,NA,TRBD2,TRBJ2-5,TGTGCCAGCAGCTTGGCTGCTCGGCGGGGGGGCCTTGAGACCCAGTACTTC,CASSLAARRGGLETQYF
TRBV18,NA,NA,TRBJ1-5,TGTGCCAGCTCACCGCCAGGGCGGCAGCCCCAGCATTTT,CASSPPGRQPQHF
TRBV19,NA,TRBD1,TRBJ2-5,TGTGCCAGTAGTATCTTCGGGACAGAGAAAGAGACCCAGTACTTC,CASSIFGTEKETQYF
TRBV19,NA,TRBD1,TRBJ1-2,TGTGCCGCCTCTGACAGGGACATCGATGGCTACACCTTC,CAASDRDIDGYTF
TRBV28,NA,NA,TRBJ2-7,TGTGCCAGCAGTTTTGAGCGGATCTACGAGCAGTACTTC,CASSFERIYEQYF
TRBV29-1,NA,NA,TRBJ1-1,TGCAGCGTTGATCTGGGGGCAAGCACTGAAGCTTTCTTT,CSVDLGASTEAFF
TRBV7-9,NA,TRBD2,TRBJ2-2,TGTGCCAGCAGCCCCCCTGAAATCATACTAGCGGGAGTGACCGGGGAGCTGTTTTTT,CASSPPEIILAGVTGELFF
TRBV5-1,few,NA,TRBJ1-4,TGCGCCAGCAGCACTACGGACACACCCGAAGGAAAACTGTTTTTT,CASSTTDTPEGKLFF
TRBV5-1,NA,NA,TRBJ2-2,TGCGCCAGCAGTACCGGGAGTAACACCGGGGAGCTGTTTTTT,CASSTGSNTGELFF
TRBV30,few,NA,TRBJ1-1,TGTGCCTGGAGTGGCGGGACCACTGAAGCTTTCTTT,CAWSGGTTEAFF